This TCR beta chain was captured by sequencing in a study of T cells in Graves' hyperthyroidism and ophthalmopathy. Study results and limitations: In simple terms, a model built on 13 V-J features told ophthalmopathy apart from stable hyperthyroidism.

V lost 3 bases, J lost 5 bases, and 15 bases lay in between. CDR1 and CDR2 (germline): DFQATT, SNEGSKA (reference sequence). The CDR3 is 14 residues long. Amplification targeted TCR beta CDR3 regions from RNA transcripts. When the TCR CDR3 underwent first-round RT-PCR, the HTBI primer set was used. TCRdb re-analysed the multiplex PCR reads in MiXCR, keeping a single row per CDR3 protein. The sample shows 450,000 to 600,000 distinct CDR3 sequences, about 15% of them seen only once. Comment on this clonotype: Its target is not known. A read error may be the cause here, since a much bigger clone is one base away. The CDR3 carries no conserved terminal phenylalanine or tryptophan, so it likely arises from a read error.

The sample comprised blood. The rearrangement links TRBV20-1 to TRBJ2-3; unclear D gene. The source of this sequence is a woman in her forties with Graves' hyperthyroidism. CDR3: CSASHSNFGDTQYL. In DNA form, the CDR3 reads TGCAGTGCTAGTCATAGTAACTTTGGAGATACGCAGTATCTT.